These T cell receptor beta chains were read from a single sample in a study of T cells in Graves' hyperthyroidism and ophthalmopathy. TCRdb passed the multiplex PCR reads through MiXCR, listing each CDR3 protein once. The table shows approximately 700,000 distinct CDR3 sequences, with just under 45% occurring only once. Specimen: peripheral blood or thyroid tissue (not recorded which). The receptors were gathered from an adult man with Graves' disease, either hyperthyroidism or ophthalmopathy (not recorded which). CDR3s include the opening cysteine and the closing phenylalanine or tryptophan. A D gene is named only where the DNA matches it firmly. Expanded clones are given a class, and other clones once, few, many or no size at all.

cdr3_nt: TGTGCCAGCAGCGATAGCGGGGGACCCTCCTACGAGCAGTACTTC
cdr3_aa: CASSDSGGPSYEQYF
j_call: TRBJ2-7
clone_size: many
d_call: TRBD2
v_call: TRBV2

cdr3_nt: TGTGCCAGCAGTGGGTTTAGGGACAGCAATCAGCCCCAGCATTTT
cdr3_aa: CASSGFRDSNQPQHF
j_call: TRBJ1-5
clone_size: NA
d_call: NA
v_call: TRBV2

cdr3_nt: TGTGCCAGCAGCTTATCAGGCGGGGTGGTCACAGATACGCAGTATTTT
cdr3_aa: CASSLSGGVVTDTQYF
j_call: TRBJ2-3
clone_size: NA
d_call: NA
v_call: TRBV7-9

cdr3_nt: TGTGCCAGCAGCTTAGTATTTTTTCGACAGGGGAAATACGAGCAGTACTTC
cdr3_aa: CASSLVFFRQGKYEQYF
j_call: TRBJ2-7
clone_size: few
d_call: TRBD1
v_call: TRBV5-6

cdr3_nt: TGTGCCACCAGCAGAGTGTCAGGGGGAAACACCATATATTTT
cdr3_aa: CATSRVSGGNTIYF
j_call: TRBJ1-3
clone_size: NA
d_call: NA
v_call: TRBV15

cdr3_nt: TGTGCCAGCAGCCTTGACAGGTTCGAGCAGTACTTC
cdr3_aa: CASSLDRFEQYF
j_call: TRBJ2-7
clone_size: many
d_call: NA
v_call: TRBV7-8

cdr3_nt: TGCAGTGCTAGAGATCGGGTGGGGGCTGAAGCTTTCTTT
cdr3_aa: CSARDRVGAEAFF
j_call: TRBJ1-1
clone_size: NA
d_call: NA
v_call: TRBV20-1

cdr3_nt: TGTGCCAGCAGCGATAGGGGGAGGGTCCAGCCCCAGCATTTT
cdr3_aa: CASSDRGRVQPQHF
j_call: TRBJ1-5
clone_size: NA
d_call: NA
v_call: TRBV10-2

cdr3_nt: TGTGCCAGCAGCTTAGCCGGGACGGAGGGAAACACTGAAGCTTTCTTT
cdr3_aa: CASSLAGTEGNTEAFF
j_call: TRBJ1-1
clone_size: few
d_call: NA
v_call: TRBV7-2

cdr3_nt: TGTGCCAGCAGCCGTCCCGGGACAGGGAACACTGAAGCTTTCTTT
cdr3_aa: CASSRPGTGNTEAFF
j_call: TRBJ1-1
clone_size: few
d_call: TRBD1
v_call: TRBV7-2

cdr3_nt: TGTGCCAGCAGCTTACCTCCGGGACAGGGCTACGAGCAGTACTTC
cdr3_aa: CASSLPPGQGYEQYF
j_call: TRBJ2-7
clone_size: many
d_call: TRBD1
v_call: TRBV7-9

cdr3_nt: TGTGCCAGCAGCTTCATGGGGGGCGATGGCTACACCTTC
cdr3_aa: CASSFMGGDGYTF
j_call: TRBJ1-2
clone_size: many
d_call: NA
v_call: TRBV7-9

cdr3_nt: TGTGCCAGCAGCTCGACAGGGGACAATCAGCCCCAGCATTTT
cdr3_aa: CASSSTGDNQPQHF
j_call: TRBJ1-5
clone_size: many
d_call: TRBD1
v_call: TRBV7-9

cdr3_nt: TGTGCCAGTAGTCTAGCGGGAGATGGTTACGAGCAGTACTTC
cdr3_aa: CASSLAGDGYEQYF
j_call: TRBJ2-7
clone_size: NA
d_call: TRBD2
v_call: TRBV19

cdr3_nt: TGTGCCACCAGCAGAGGAGGAATAGGGGAGCTGTTTTTT
cdr3_aa: CATSRGGIGELFF
j_call: TRBJ2-2
clone_size: NA
d_call: NA
v_call: TRBV15

cdr3_nt: TGTGCCACCAGCGGGGGGACAGGGAATTCACCCCTCCACTTT
cdr3_aa: CATSGGTGNSPLHF
j_call: TRBJ1-6
clone_size: NA
d_call: TRBD1
v_call: TRBV15

cdr3_nt: TGCAGTGCTAGAGAGAGTCGGGGCTACGAGCAGTACTTC
cdr3_aa: CSARESRGYEQYF
j_call: TRBJ2-7
clone_size: many
d_call: NA
v_call: TRBV20-1

cdr3_nt: TGCAGCGTTTTACGGGAAGGCTACACCTTC
cdr3_aa: CSVLREGYTF
j_call: TRBJ1-2
clone_size: many
d_call: NA
v_call: TRBV29-1

cdr3_nt: TGTGCCAGCAGGTCAGGGGGGGACCAAGAGACCCAGCATTTT
cdr3_aa: CASRSGGDQETQHF
j_call: TRBJ1-5
clone_size: NA
d_call: TRBD1
v_call: TRBV2

cdr3_nt: TGCGCCAGCAGCTCGGAGGGGGCCTGGGGGCCGGGCAATCAGCCCCAGCATTTT
cdr3_aa: CASSSEGAWGPGNQPQHF
j_call: TRBJ1-5
clone_size: NA
d_call: TRBD1
v_call: TRBV7-8

cdr3_nt: TGTGCCAGCAGTTACGGGCTCACGGTCTCCTACGAGCAGTACTTC
cdr3_aa: CASSYGLTVSYEQYF
j_call: TRBJ2-7
clone_size: NA
d_call: NA
v_call: TRBV6-6

cdr3_nt: TGTGCCAGCCGTGGGGGCTCCTATAATTCACCCCTCCACTTT
cdr3_aa: CASRGGSYNSPLHF
j_call: TRBJ1-6
clone_size: NA
d_call: NA
v_call: TRBV19

cdr3_nt: TGTGCCAGCAGCCAAGTGAAGGACAGTCAAACCCCCTACGAGCAGTACTTC
cdr3_aa: CASSQVKDSQTPYEQYF
j_call: TRBJ2-7
clone_size: NA
d_call: NA
v_call: TRBV14

cdr3_nt: TGTGCCAGCAGCTTGGGTCCCCCAGGGGCGGGTAACTATGGCTACACCTTC
cdr3_aa: CASSLGPPGAGNYGYTF
j_call: TRBJ1-2
clone_size: few
d_call: NA
v_call: TRBV7-2

cdr3_nt: TGTGCCAGTATGAATGGCCCAGGGGGCAATCAGCCCCAGCATTTT
cdr3_aa: CASMNGPGGNQPQHF
j_call: TRBJ1-5
clone_size: few
d_call: NA
v_call: TRBV19

cdr3_nt: TGCGCCAGCAGCACGAACTCACGGGAGACCCAGTACTTC
cdr3_aa: CASSTNSRETQYF
j_call: TRBJ2-5
clone_size: few
d_call: NA
v_call: TRBV5-1

cdr3_nt: TGTGCCAGCAGCCAAGCTAGGGCCAGGGGGCCCTCACCCCTCCACTTT
cdr3_aa: CASSQARARGPSPLHF
j_call: TRBJ1-6
clone_size: few
d_call: TRBD1
v_call: TRBV5-8

cdr3_nt: TGTGCCACCAGTGATCAAGACCCTCGGCGGGAGACCCAGTACTTC
cdr3_aa: CATSDQDPRRETQYF
j_call: TRBJ2-5
clone_size: NA
d_call: NA
v_call: TRBV24-1

cdr3_nt: TGCAGTGCTAGATCAGATAATAGCAATCAGCCCCAGCATTTT
cdr3_aa: CSARSDNSNQPQHF
j_call: TRBJ1-5
clone_size: NA
d_call: NA
v_call: TRBV20-1

cdr3_nt: TGTGCCAGCAGTTTTGGGGGGGAGTTCGCCTACGAGCAGTACTTC
cdr3_aa: CASSFGGEFAYEQYF
j_call: TRBJ2-7
clone_size: NA
d_call: TRBD2
v_call: TRBV12-3/TRBV12-4

cdr3_nt: TGTGCCAGCAGCCAATATCGGTCGGATGAGCAGTTCTTC
cdr3_aa: CASSQYRSDEQFF
j_call: TRBJ2-1
clone_size: NA
d_call: NA
v_call: TRBV14

cdr3_nt: TGTGCCAGCAGTGAATCGGGATTGCAGCAGTACTTC
cdr3_aa: CASSESGLQQYF
j_call: TRBJ2-7
clone_size: NA
d_call: NA
v_call: TRBV25-1

cdr3_nt: TGCAGTGCTCCGGGACAGGGGGTTTCACCCCTCCACTTT
cdr3_aa: CSAPGQGVSPLHF
j_call: TRBJ1-6
clone_size: NA
d_call: TRBD1
v_call: TRBV20-1

cdr3_nt: TGTGCCAAATCAGCCGACGACAGGGGTGGCTACACCTTC
cdr3_aa: CAKSADDRGGYTF
j_call: TRBJ1-2
clone_size: NA
d_call: TRBD1
v_call: TRBV10-3

cdr3_nt: TGTGCCAGCAGTGAAGCAGGGGGCAAACAGCCCCAGCATTTT
cdr3_aa: CASSEAGGKQPQHF
j_call: TRBJ1-5
clone_size: many
d_call: TRBD1
v_call: TRBV2

cdr3_nt: TGTGCCAGCAGTTTCGGTGGAGGCTACACCTTC
cdr3_aa: CASSFGGGYTF
j_call: TRBJ1-2
clone_size: many
d_call: NA
v_call: TRBV7-9

cdr3_nt: TGTGCCAGCAGCAGCATCCCCAATCAGCCCCAGCATTTT
cdr3_aa: CASSSIPNQPQHF
j_call: TRBJ1-5
clone_size: many
d_call: NA
v_call: TRBV7-9

cdr3_nt: TGTGCCATCAGAGAGGGACTAGCGGGCCTGGCCTACGAGCAGTACTTC
cdr3_aa: CAIREGLAGLAYEQYF
j_call: TRBJ2-7
clone_size: NA
d_call: TRBD2
v_call: TRBV10-3

cdr3_nt: TGTGCCATCAGTGAGTCGAAGCTCGGTCATAGCAATCAGCCCCAGCATTTT
cdr3_aa: CAISESKLGHSNQPQHF
j_call: TRBJ1-5
clone_size: many
d_call: NA
v_call: TRBV10-3

cdr3_nt: TGTGCCTGGAGTCAAGATAGCAATCAGCCCCAGCATTTT
cdr3_aa: CAWSQDSNQPQHF
j_call: TRBJ1-5
clone_size: few
d_call: NA
v_call: TRBV7-6

cdr3_nt: TGTGCCAGCAGCTTGTCATGGAGCTCCTACGAGCAGTACTTC
cdr3_aa: CASSLSWSSYEQYF
j_call: TRBJ2-7
clone_size: many
d_call: NA
v_call: TRBV7-2

cdr3_nt: TGTGCCAGCAGTGGGGACTGGGAGCCCCCAGAACCCCAGCATTTT
cdr3_aa: CASSGDWEPPEPQHF
j_call: TRBJ1-5
clone_size: NA
d_call: NA
v_call: TRBV7-9

cdr3_nt: TGTGCCAGCAGCCTGGGACAGGGTTGGTCTTACTTC
cdr3_aa: CASSLGQGWSYF
j_call: TRBJ2-7
clone_size: NA
d_call: TRBD1
v_call: TRBV7-9

cdr3_nt: TGCAGTGCTAGGGGACTAGCGGGAAACGGGGAGACCCAGTACTTC
cdr3_aa: CSARGLAGNGETQYF
j_call: TRBJ2-5
clone_size: NA
d_call: TRBD2
v_call: TRBV20-1

cdr3_nt: TGTGCCAGCAGCCAAGATCCGGGCCAGCGGTTAAATTTT
cdr3_aa: CASSQDPGQRLNF
j_call: TRBJ1-3
clone_size: many
d_call: NA
v_call: TRBV14

cdr3_nt: TGTGCCAGCAGCTTGGCGGCGTCGGTCGGACAGGTTACTAACTATGGCTACACCTTC
cdr3_aa: CASSLAASVGQVTNYGYTF
j_call: TRBJ1-2
clone_size: many
d_call: TRBD1
v_call: TRBV5-6

cdr3_nt: TGTGCCATCAGTTACGGAGCGTCCCAGTACTTC
cdr3_aa: CAISYGASQYF
j_call: TRBJ2-5
clone_size: few
d_call: NA
v_call: TRBV10-3

cdr3_nt: TGTGCCAGCAGTTTGATGGAGGGTAATTCACCCCTCCACTTT
cdr3_aa: CASSLMEGNSPLHF
j_call: TRBJ1-6
clone_size: many
d_call: NA
v_call: TRBV12-3/TRBV12-4

cdr3_nt: TGTGCCATCAGTGACCCAGGGGACCTTCAAGAGACCCAGTACTTC
cdr3_aa: CAISDPGDLQETQYF
j_call: TRBJ2-5
clone_size: once
d_call: NA
v_call: TRBV10-3

cdr3_nt: TGCAGTGCTAGAGTAGCGGGTCAAGAGACCCAGTACTTC
cdr3_aa: CSARVAGQETQYF
j_call: TRBJ2-5
clone_size: NA
d_call: TRBD2
v_call: TRBV20-1

cdr3_nt: TGTGCCAGCAGCTTTTGGGCCAGGCAAGAGACCCAGTACTTC
cdr3_aa: CASSFWARQETQYF
j_call: TRBJ2-5
clone_size: many
d_call: NA
v_call: TRBV5-4

cdr3_nt: TGTGCCAGCAGCTTAGAATCCCCCTGGGGCACTGAAGCTTTCTTT
cdr3_aa: CASSLESPWGTEAFF
j_call: TRBJ1-1
clone_size: few
d_call: NA
v_call: TRBV7-9

cdr3_nt: TGCAGCGTTGACAGTGGGTCGGGAGAGACCCAGTACTTC
cdr3_aa: CSVDSGSGETQYF
j_call: TRBJ2-5
clone_size: many
d_call: NA
v_call: TRBV29-1

cdr3_nt: TGCGCCAGCAGCCAAGTTATCGGGGGGGATGATTCACCCCTCCACTTT
cdr3_aa: CASSQVIGGDDSPLHF
j_call: TRBJ1-6
clone_size: NA
d_call: NA
v_call: TRBV4-1

cdr3_nt: TGTGCCAGCAGCTTAGAAGGGGGAAACACCATATATTTT
cdr3_aa: CASSLEGGNTIYF
j_call: TRBJ1-3
clone_size: many
d_call: NA
v_call: TRBV7-9